This T cell receptor beta chain originates from a study of Ad26.COV2.S vaccination and SARS-CoV-2 variants. Study context: Ad26.COV2.S, an intramuscular injection, was given once or twice 56 days apart.

Here immunoSEQ multiplex PCR was the method, and the copy in TCRdb shows in-frame clones only, minus some. The sample holds hundreds of thousands of clones, 80% to 95% seen once. In the case of this clone: The antigen is not known.

The length of the CDR3 is 13 residues. Germline-derived CDR1 and CDR2 are LNHDA and SQIVND (reference sequence). With 1 base removed from V and 3 bases from J, the gap between germline ends came to 7 bases. The study, taken as a whole, reports: Analyses that measured TCR breadth and depth may have underestimated total T cell responses. While placebo recipients had lower spike-specific TCR breadth, vaccine recipients had more.

The treatment was: roughly 19 received Ad26.COV2.S at low or high dose, single or two shots; five or six received placebo; per-sample allocation not given. The samples date from day 63 after the first vaccine or placebo injection. Participants' vaccine, an Ad26 vector, delivered Wuhan-strain SARS-CoV-2 spike. The chain has TRBV19 and TRBJ2-7; no clear D gene. The sample consisted of peripheral blood, taken in a trial of Ad26.COV2.S vaccine versus placebo. This TCR came from a person aged 18-65 years who received the Ad26.COV2.S COVID-19 vaccine or a placebo. The CDR3 is CASSIGTNYEQYF. The CDR3 coding sequence is TGTGCCAGTAGTATAGGAACCAACTACGAGCAGTACTTC.